Sequencing of this T cell receptor (beta chain) was carried out in a study of glioma-infiltrating T cells after dendritic cell vaccination (dated by TCRdb to the mid-2010s). Regarding the study in general: A cohort of about 15 glioblastoma patients from Phase I and II dendritic cell vaccination trials was included, of whom 9 were newly diagnosed and 6 had recurrent disease. Autologous tumor lysate-pulsed dendritic cell vaccination was administered to the patients between the early 2000s and the early 2010s. The vaccine was prepared from monocyte-derived dendritic cells that were cultured for under 8 days with IL-4 and GM-CSF and then pulsed overnight with autologous tumor lysate. Each patient got three intradermal injections of the dendritic cell vaccine, spaced at biweekly intervals, in the arm below the axilla. In glioblastoma patients vaccinated with dendritic cells, deep sequencing of TCR beta CDR3 regions served to measure the amount of tumor-infiltrating lymphocytes and to compare repertoires between tumor and blood. TCR sequencing metrics, including TIL content and tumor-blood repertoire overlap, were correlated with survival after dendritic cell vaccination.

The immunoSEQ assay amplified TCRB CDR3 regions from 1.5 to 2.5 micrograms of genomic DNA, or from all available DNA when less than that amount was available. The multiplex PCR relied on 60 forward primers for TCR V beta segments and 13 reverse primers for J beta segments. To estimate reads per starting template, synthetic control templates were spiked into each sample at limiting dilution. Reads of 87 bp were generated by sequencing on the Illumina HiSeq System. Per the original workflow: PCR and sequencing errors were removed by a nearest neighbor algorithm that merged closely related sequences. TCR overlap was defined as the percentage of unique tumor TCR beta sequences that were also found in the peripheral blood of the same patient. In its TCRdb copy, this immuneACCESS table keeps in-frame sequences only and misses some clones. Where compared with another copy, unresolved V genes explain less than half of these, and the others have no known cause. D and trimming were read from the DNA, whereas the V and J calls and clone size are those reported in that table. The table for this sample lists roughly 100,000 clones; 75% to 90% of them were counted only once. Of the sample, 6% to 8.5% falls within the top ten clones.

As regards this clone: Its antigen is not yet known. No much larger clone exists at a distance of one base, and base qualities are not known.

Overall study outcomes, separate from this receptor: The cohort was small and heterogeneous, with few patients having full blood and tumor sets and even fewer initial-recurrent tumor pairs. TCR clonality showed no direct relationship with survival, which suggests that a diverse polyclonal response may matter. The three-group TCR overlap response model was characterized as speculative, and prospective validation of the model was stated to be required. After dendritic cell vaccination, a higher estimated pretreatment TIL content predicted longer time to progression and overall survival.

The time point label corresponds to: after dendritic cell vaccination, including at tumor progression/relapse. To be selected, patients needed enough residual fresh-frozen tumor tissue and more than two years of available survival data. An isocitrate dehydrogenase mutation was not carried by any of the glioblastoma patients, although molecular status was otherwise variable. PBMC were collected before vaccination, two weeks after the third vaccination, and at tumor progression if progression occurred. The Qiagen DNeasy Blood extraction Kit was used for extraction of genomic DNA. This TCR came from a human donor with glioblastoma. Sequences were derived from blood, sampled after dendritic cell vaccination.

The DNA sequence is given as TGTGCCAGCAGCTTATGGCCCGCCCCCGACATAGATCAGCCCCAGCATTTT. The translation is CASSLWPAPDIDQPQHF. The chain joins TRBV7-2 to TRBJ1-5, with no reliable assignment of the D segment. Taken from the germline V gene, the CDR1 and CDR2 loops are SGHTA and FQGNSA. V was cut back by 2 bases and J by 5 bases, leaving a gap of 19 bases between them. The cysteine opens and the phenylalanine closes a CDR3 of 17 amino acids. The sequence is cut down to CDR3 DNA, 51 bases in frame from base 1.